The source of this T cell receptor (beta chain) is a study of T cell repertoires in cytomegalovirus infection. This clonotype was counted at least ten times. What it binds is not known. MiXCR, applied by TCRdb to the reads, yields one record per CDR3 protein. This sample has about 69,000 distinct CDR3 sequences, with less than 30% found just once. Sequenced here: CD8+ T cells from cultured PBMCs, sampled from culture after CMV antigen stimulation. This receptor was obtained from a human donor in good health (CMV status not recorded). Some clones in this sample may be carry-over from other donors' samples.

The CDR3 spells CASSFGRGRNTEAFF. The CDR3 DNA reads as TGTGCCAGCAGCTTTGGACGGGGACGGAACACTGAAGCTTTCTTT. The V and J genes are TRBV11-2 and TRBJ1-1; D may be TRBD1 (5 bases). CDR1 and CDR2 from the germline V gene are SGHAT and FQNNGV. Between the trimmed V and J ends, which lost 3 bases and 1 base, there was a span of 12 bases. This CDR3 has 15 residues.